Listed below are T cell receptor beta chains from one sample, sequenced in a study of T cell changes during pregnancy in multiple sclerosis. Profiling relied on immunoSEQ multiplex PCR, and the TCRdb table lists in-frame clones only, not all of them. The sample lists roughly 87,000 clones, about 90% seen once, with around 3.3% in the top ten. Sequencing was performed on PBMCs, taken in the first trimester of pregnancy. The receptors come from a female donor in good health, serving as a control in a pregnancy study. Some clones in this sample may be carry-over from other donors' samples. The CDR3 runs from the conserved cysteine through the conserved F or W. A D gene is named only where the DNA matches it firmly. Where a row states a size, it is once, few, many or the class of an expanded clone; other rows omit it.

V: TRBV27; J: TRBJ1-2; size: few; D: .; DNA: TGTGCCAGTGCCCGCGGAGGCGAGGGCTACACCTTC; CDR3: CASARGGEGYTF
V: TRBV4-1; J: TRBJ1-2; size: .; D: .; DNA: TGCGCCAGCAGCCCCCGGACTACGACCTATGGCTACACCTTC; CDR3: CASSPRTTTYGYTF
V: TRBV4-1; J: TRBJ1-4; size: .; D: .; DNA: TGCGCCAGCAGCCAAGGGTGGGTGGGACTAACAACTAATGAAAAACTGTTTTTT; CDR3: CASSQGWVGLTTNEKLFF
V: TRBV5-1; J: TRBJ2-7; size: .; D: TRBD2; DNA: TGCGCCAGCAGCTTGGAACTAGCGAGCTCCTACGAGCAGTACTTC; CDR3: CASSLELASSYEQYF
V: TRBV5-1; J: TRBJ1-6; size: .; D: TRBD1; DNA: TGCGCCAGCAGCTTGGGACAGGGGATGAATTCACCCCTCCACTTT; CDR3: CASSLGQGMNSPLHF
V: TRBV30; J: TRBJ2-7; size: .; D: TRBD2; DNA: TGTGCCTGGTGTAAACTAGCGGGACCCACCTCAATTTTCTACGAGCAGTACTTC; CDR3: CAWCKLAGPTSIFYEQYF
V: TRBV5-6; J: TRBJ1-2; size: .; D: TRBD1; DNA: TGTGCCAGCGGATGGACCGGACAGGGATTACGGGGCTACACCTTC; CDR3: CASGWTGQGLRGYTF
V: TRBV5-1; J: TRBJ2-1; size: few; D: TRBD2; DNA: TGCGCCAGCAGCTTGGAGGGTAGCGGGGCTTGGCAGTTCTTC; CDR3: CASSLEGSGAWQFF
V: TRBV7-9; J: TRBJ2-3; size: .; D: .; DNA: TGTGCCAGCAGTCCCCGACTAGGGGATACGCAGTATTTT; CDR3: CASSPRLGDTQYF
V: TRBV2; J: TRBJ2-6; size: .; D: .; DNA: TGTGCCAGCAGTCCATCCCCGGCAGGGGCTACCTCTGGGGCCAACGTCCTGACTTTC; CDR3: CASSPSPAGATSGANVLTF
V: TRBV30; J: TRBJ1-2; size: .; D: .; DNA: TGTGCCTGGAGTGTACTGGGTGGGGGCGGCTACACCTTC; CDR3: CAWSVLGGGGYTF
V: TRBV6-6; J: TRBJ2-1; size: .; D: .; DNA: TGTGCCAGCAGGGAACCCTGGGCCCATGAGCAGTTCTTC; CDR3: CASREPWAHEQFF
V: TRBV18; J: TRBJ2-1; size: .; D: TRBD2; DNA: TGTGCCAGCTCGCGGGGGAGCGGGAACTCCTACAATGAGCAGTTCTTC; CDR3: CASSRGSGNSYNEQFF
V: TRBV18; J: TRBJ2-4; size: .; D: TRBD2; DNA: TGTGCCAGCTCACCACCTAGCGGGAACATTCAGTACTTC; CDR3: CASSPPSGNIQYF
V: TRBV10-3; J: TRBJ2-2; size: .; D: TRBD1; DNA: TGTGCCATCAGTGACCCCGGACAGGGGGCCTTGTCCGGGGAGCTGTTTTTT; CDR3: CAISDPGQGALSGELFF
V: TRBV4-1; J: TRBJ1-4; size: .; D: .; DNA: TGCGCCAGCAGCCATTACAGGGATCCCAATGAAAAACTGTTTTTT; CDR3: CASSHYRDPNEKLFF
V: TRBV6-5; J: TRBJ2-3; size: .; D: TRBD1; DNA: TGTGCCAGCAGCCCCCGGACAGGGGGCGATACGCAGTATTTT; CDR3: CASSPRTGGDTQYF
V: TRBV11-2; J: TRBJ2-3; size: once; D: TRBD2; DNA: TGTGCCAGCAGTCGCGACGGACTAGCGGGAGCTGATACGCAGTATTTT; CDR3: CASSRDGLAGADTQYF
V: TRBV5-6; J: TRBJ1-2; size: .; D: TRBD1; DNA: TGTGCCAGCACCCTCGGGACAGGGAATTATGGCTACACCTTC; CDR3: CASTLGTGNYGYTF
V: TRBV19; J: TRBJ1-2; size: .; D: .; DNA: TGTGCCAGTAGTCCGGGAACCAACTATGGCTACACCTTC; CDR3: CASSPGTNYGYTF
V: TRBV6-5; J: TRBJ1-4; size: medium-sized; D: .; DNA: TGTGCCAGCAGTCCCGACGGAGCAACTAATGAAAAACTGTTTTTT; CDR3: CASSPDGATNEKLFF
V: TRBV6-5; J: TRBJ1-1; size: once; D: .; DNA: TGTGCCAGCAGTTATGGGGCCCCCCTCTCTGAAGCTTTCTTT; CDR3: CASSYGAPLSEAFF
V: TRBV7-9; J: TRBJ2-7; size: once; D: .; DNA: TGTGTCACTGGCGGTGGCAGATCCTACGAGCAGTACTTC; CDR3: CVTGGGRSYEQYF
V: TRBV10-3; J: TRBJ1-2; size: once; D: .; DNA: TGTGCCATCAGTGCGCCGAAGACAGGTGAGGGCTACACCTTC; CDR3: CAISAPKTGEGYTF
V: TRBV6-5; J: TRBJ2-1; size: .; D: TRBD2; DNA: TGTGCCAGCAAGGCTAGCGGGAGGCAGGGTGAGCAGTTCTTC; CDR3: CASKASGRQGEQFF
V: TRBV30; J: TRBJ1-4; size: few; D: .; DNA: TGTGCCTGGGCGTCGACAGAAAGGGAGGCAACTAATGAAAAACTGTTTTTT; CDR3: CAWASTEREATNEKLFF
V: TRBV7-2; J: TRBJ1-6; size: many; D: .; DNA: TGTGCCAGCACCCTCTCGTTAAATTCACCCCTCCACTTT; CDR3: CASTLSLNSPLHF
V: TRBV27; J: TRBJ2-7; size: .; D: TRBD2; DNA: TGTGCCAGCAGATCGGGAGGGCTCAACGAGCAGTACTTC; CDR3: CASRSGGLNEQYF
V: TRBV6-5; J: TRBJ1-1; size: .; D: .; DNA: TGTGCCAGCAGTTACACGACGGGGGAGGACACTGAAGCTTTCTTT; CDR3: CASSYTTGEDTEAFF
V: TRBV9; J: TRBJ1-5; size: .; D: .; DNA: TGTGCCAGCAGCGTAGGACAGGTCAATCAGCCCCAGCATTTT; CDR3: CASSVGQVNQPQHF
V: TRBV4-1; J: TRBJ1-6; size: .; D: .; DNA: TGCGCCAGCAGCCAGGGGCACGCCCGCTCCTATAATTCACCCCTCCACTTT; CDR3: CASSQGHARSYNSPLHF
V: TRBV27; J: TRBJ2-5; size: .; D: .; DNA: TGTGCCAGCAGTTTCGATCGACACCGGCAAGAGACCCAGTACTTC; CDR3: CASSFDRHRQETQYF
V: TRBV2; J: TRBJ2-7; size: .; D: .; DNA: TGTGCCAGCAGTGAAGAGCAGGGGTGGACCTACGAGCAGTACTTC; CDR3: CASSEEQGWTYEQYF
V: TRBV4-1; J: TRBJ2-7; size: .; D: .; DNA: TGCGCCAGCAGCTTCGCGGGACTTAACTCACGCTCCTGGAACTACGAGCAGTACTTC; CDR3: CASSFAGLNSRSWNYEQYF
V: TRBV6-1; J: TRBJ2-2; size: once; D: .; DNA: TGTGCCAGCAGTGATCACGGGGACTCCGGGGAGCTGTTTTTT; CDR3: CASSDHGDSGELFF
V: TRBV28; J: TRBJ2-3; size: once; D: TRBD1; DNA: TGTGCCAGCAGGGGACAGAGCACAGATACGCAGTATTTT; CDR3: CASRGQSTDTQYF
V: TRBV5-4; J: TRBJ2-3; size: .; D: .; DNA: TGTGCCAGCAGCACTAGCACAGATACGCAGTATTTT; CDR3: CASSTSTDTQYF
V: TRBV27; J: TRBJ1-1; size: .; D: .; DNA: TGTGCCAGCAGTTTGGGAGAATTCATGAACACTGAAGCTTTCTTT; CDR3: CASSLGEFMNTEAFF
V: TRBV2; J: TRBJ1-5; size: .; D: .; DNA: TGTGCCAGCAGCGAGGACAGCAGCAATCAGCCCCAGCATTTT; CDR3: CASSEDSSNQPQHF
V: TRBV4-1; J: TRBJ2-3; size: .; D: .; DNA: TGCGCCAGCAGCCAAGCCCCGGGACTCAGCACAGATACGCAGTATTTT; CDR3: CASSQAPGLSTDTQYF
V: TRBV28; J: TRBJ1-2; size: .; D: .; DNA: TGTGCCAGCAGCGGAGGGGGGGACTATGGCTACACCTTC; CDR3: CASSGGGDYGYTF
V: TRBV4-1; J: TRBJ2-7; size: .; D: TRBD1; DNA: TGCGCCAGCAGCCAAGGTGGACAGGGACGAGGGTCCTACGAGCAGTACTTC; CDR3: CASSQGGQGRGSYEQYF
V: TRBV6-5; J: TRBJ2-7; size: .; D: TRBD1; DNA: TGTGCCAGCAGTCACGGGACAGGCTCCTACGAGCAGTACTTC; CDR3: CASSHGTGSYEQYF
V: TRBV28; J: TRBJ1-4; size: .; D: .; DNA: TGTGCCAGCAGTCCATCAGGAGGAACTAATGAAAAACTGTTTTTT; CDR3: CASSPSGGTNEKLFF
V: TRBV5-8; J: TRBJ2-7; size: .; D: .; DNA: TGTGCCAGCAGTTTCGGGGGTAACTCCTACGAGCAGTACTTC; CDR3: CASSFGGNSYEQYF
V: TRBV7-8; J: TRBJ1-1; size: .; D: .; DNA: TGTGCCAGCAGACTCAGGGGAACCGAAGCTTTCTTT; CDR3: CASRLRGTEAFF
V: TRBV2; J: TRBJ1-5; size: .; D: .; DNA: TGTGCCAGCCAAAAGGAGTTTAATAGCAATCAGCCCCAGCATTTT; CDR3: CASQKEFNSNQPQHF
V: TRBV5-1; J: TRBJ1-1; size: .; D: .; DNA: TGCGCCAGCAGCTTGGGGGCGAGTCTGAACACTGAAGCTTTCTTT; CDR3: CASSLGASLNTEAFF
V: TRBV6-6; J: TRBJ2-3; size: .; D: .; DNA: TGTGCCAGCAGGATAGTTAGCGGCACAGATACGCAGTATTTT; CDR3: CASRIVSGTDTQYF
V: TRBV7-3; J: TRBJ2-7; size: .; D: .; DNA: TGTGCCAGCAGGTGTCGGGTAGAACCACCGCGGGAGCAGTACTTC; CDR3: CASRCRVEPPREQYF
V: TRBV15; J: TRBJ1-1; size: few; D: .; DNA: TGTGCCACCAGCCTCGTTATGAACACTGAAGCTTTCTTT; CDR3: CATSLVMNTEAFF
V: TRBV28; J: TRBJ1-6; size: .; D: TRBD1; DNA: TGTGCCAGCAACGGGGCAGGGGGTTCACCCCTCCACTTT; CDR3: CASNGAGGSPLHF
V: TRBV2; J: TRBJ2-7; size: .; D: TRBD1; DNA: TGTGCCAGCAAGAGGACAGGTACATCCTACGAGCAGTACTTC; CDR3: CASKRTGTSYEQYF
V: TRBV4-3; J: TRBJ2-3; size: .; D: .; DNA: TGCGCCAGCAGCCAAGAAGCGGTCACAGATACGCAGTATTTT; CDR3: CASSQEAVTDTQYF